These T cell receptor beta chains were read from a single sample in a study of T cell repertoires in cytomegalovirus infection. MiXCR, run by TCRdb on the reads, gives a single entry per CDR3 protein. The sample has almost 550,000 distinct CDR3 sequences, about 15% seen once; the top ten hold 24%. The sequenced sample was CD8+ T cells from PBMCs. The receptors come from a human donor in good health (CMV status not recorded). Some clones in this sample may be carry-over from other donors' samples. The CDR3 runs from the conserved cysteine through the conserved F or W. D genes are given only for firm matches. Rows give clone size only sometimes, using once, few, many, or a class for an expanded clone.

j_call v_call d_call clone_size cdr3_nt cdr3_aa
TRBJ2-7 TRBV6-1 TRBD2 - TGTGCCAGCAGTCCGGGACTAGCGGGGGGGCTCCCCGAGCAGTACTTC CASSPGLAGGLPEQYF
TRBJ2-2 TRBV6-1 - many TGTGCCAGCAAAGGCTATCTCAGGGACACCGGGGAGCTGTTTTTT CASKGYLRDTGELFF
TRBJ1-1 TRBV7-9 - many TGTGCCAGCATCCCTCGAGACATGAACACTGAAGCTTTCTTT CASIPRDMNTEAFF
TRBJ1-2 TRBV27 - - TGTGCCAGCAGTTTCCGCGCCCATTCTAACTATGGCTACACCTTC CASSFRAHSNYGYTF
TRBJ2-5 TRBV7-3 TRBD2 many TGTGCCAGCAGCTTATATGGCGGGGGCCAAGAGACCCAGTACTTC CASSLYGGGQETQYF
TRBJ1-1 TRBV15 - many TGTGCCACCAGCAGAGGCCAGGAGGGGTTAAACACTGAAGCTTTCTTT CATSRGQEGLNTEAFF
TRBJ2-7 TRBV27 - - TGTGCCAGCAGTAACCGGGACAACCTCTACGAGCAGTACTTC CASSNRDNLYEQYF
TRBJ1-5 TRBV7-8 - many TGTGCCAGCAGCTTAGTGAGTCATAGCAATCAGCCCCAGCATTTT CASSLVSHSNQPQHF
TRBJ2-2 TRBV24-1 - - TGTGCCACCTCAGACAAGAACACCGGGGAGCTGTTTTTT CATSDKNTGELFF
TRBJ2-5 TRBV7-9 - many TGTGCCAGCAGCCCCGGACAGAATAGTCAAGAGACCCAGTACTTC CASSPGQNSQETQYF
TRBJ2-2 TRBV9 TRBD2 - TGTGCCAGCAGCGTGGGGGGGTCTCCCGGGGAGCTGTTTTTT CASSVGGSPGELFF
TRBJ2-6 TRBV19 - - TGTGCCAGTAGGCCCCAAGACTCTGGGGCCAACGTCCTGACTTTC CASRPQDSGANVLTF
TRBJ1-4 TRBV27 - few TGTGCCAGCGCCGACCCCCCCAGGGAACTGTTTTTT CASADPPRELFF
TRBJ1-2 TRBV20-1 TRBD1 - TGCAGTGCTAGATACTCGGACAGGGCACGGCAGAACTATGGCTACACCTTC CSARYSDRARQNYGYTF
TRBJ2-1 TRBV4-1 - - TGCGCCAGCAGCCAAGCGAGCGGGTACGGGGAGTACTCCTACAATGAGCAGTTCTTC CASSQASGYGEYSYNEQFF
TRBJ2-3 TRBV11-3 - many TGTGCCAGCAGCTTATCCAGCGGGTCGGGTCCAGATACGCAGTATTTT CASSLSSGSGPDTQYF
TRBJ2-1 TRBV3-1 TRBD1 - TGTGCCAGCAGCCAAGTACAGGGGAATGAGCAGTTCTTC CASSQVQGNEQFF
TRBJ2-1 TRBV6-5 TRBD1 many TGTGCCAGCAGGGACAGGGGGCGCGATGGAGGTGAGCAGTTCTTC CASRDRGRDGGEQFF
TRBJ2-1 TRBV6-5 - few TGTGCCAGCAGTTACGGGTTAGGCAATGAGCAGTTCTTC CASSYGLGNEQFF
TRBJ1-2 TRBV27 TRBD1 few TGTGCCAGCAGTTCGACAGGGGGCGCCCCGAACTATGGCTACACCTTC CASSSTGGAPNYGYTF
TRBJ1-5 TRBV4-1 - - TGCGCCAGCAGCCAAGTTGGGACGGGGCAGCCCCAGCATTTT CASSQVGTGQPQHF
TRBJ1-2 TRBV7-9 - few TGTGCCAGCAGCTTGTTACCTGGAGCTGGCTACACCTTC CASSLLPGAGYTF
TRBJ2-5 TRBV28 - many TGTGCCAGCAGTTTAAGGGGGGCAGGCCAAGAGACCCAGTACTTC CASSLRGAGQETQYF
TRBJ2-3 TRBV6-1 - many TGTGCCAGCAGTACATTTTTTCCCCCTAGCGTGACTGGCACAGATACGCAGTATTTT CASSTFFPPSVTGTDTQYF
TRBJ2-1 TRBV7-3 TRBD2 many TGTGCCAGCAGCTCCGGCCCTAGCGGACCAATATTAATCTCCTACAATGAGCAGTTCTTC CASSSGPSGPILISYNEQFF
TRBJ2-7 TRBV25-1 - - TGTGCCAGCAGCGCACAGGTCTCCTACGAGCAGTACTTC CASSAQVSYEQYF
TRBJ2-5 TRBV28 - many TGTGCCAGCAGTGGACCGAGAATCCAAGAGACCCAGTACTTC CASSGPRIQETQYF
TRBJ2-6 TRBV2 - few TGTGCCACCCTCGGGGCCAACGTCCTGACTTTC CATLGANVLTF
TRBJ2-7 TRBV9 - - TGTGCCAGCAGCGTAGCTGACGGTGGCGAGCAGTACTTC CASSVADGGEQYF
TRBJ2-3 TRBV10-3 - many TGTGCCATCAGTGAAGGGCCTAGCACAGATACGCAGTATTTT CAISEGPSTDTQYF
TRBJ2-1 TRBV27 - - TGTGCCAGCAACGGCGGGACGGGCTACAATGAGCAGTTCTTC CASNGGTGYNEQFF
TRBJ2-1 TRBV7-9 - many TGTGCCAGCAGCTTAGCAGGTCGGTACAATGAGCAGTTCTTC CASSLAGRYNEQFF
TRBJ2-7 TRBV12-5 - few TGTGCTAGTGGTTCCCGGTACAGTGGCGAGCAGTACTTC CASGSRYSGEQYF
TRBJ2-3 TRBV27 - many TGTGCCAGCAGCTTACTCTCTAGCACAGATACGCAGTATTTT CASSLLSSTDTQYF
TRBJ2-2 TRBV5-4 TRBD2 few TGTGCCAGCAGCTTGAAGCGGGAGGTGACCGGGGAGCTGTTTTTT CASSLKREVTGELFF
TRBJ1-4 TRBV11-2 TRBD1 many TGTGCCAGCAGCTTATTTCGGACAGGGCCAAAAATGGGGCTGTTTTTT CASSLFRTGPKMGLFF
TRBJ2-7 TRBV18 - many TGTGCCAGCTCACCACCGACAGGCCGCACCTTTTACGAGCAGTACTTC CASSPPTGRTFYEQYF
TRBJ1-2 TRBV14 - many TGTGCCAGCAGCCAGGTGGACGGATTAAACTATGGCTACACCTTC CASSQVDGLNYGYTF
TRBJ1-4 TRBV7-4 - - TGTGCCAGCCGAGGAGGGGAAAAACTGTTTTTT CASRGGEKLFF
TRBJ1-1 TRBV29-1 - few TGCAGCATTGAGGACGGTGAGAACACTGAAGCTTTCTTT CSIEDGENTEAFF
TRBJ2-7 TRBV6-1 TRBD2 many TGTGCCAGCAGTGAAGATAGGGCTAGCGGCACCTACGAGCAGTACTTC CASSEDRASGTYEQYF
TRBJ1-5 TRBV4-1 - many TGCGCCAGCAGCCAAGCTACGGCAGGCAGCAATCAGCCCCAGCATTTT CASSQATAGSNQPQHF
TRBJ2-7 TRBV4-1 - few TGCGCCAGCAGCCAAGTTAGAGGGAAGGAGCAGTACTTC CASSQVRGKEQYF
TRBJ1-1 TRBV5-8 - - TGTGCCAGCAGCTTGGCGACCTACACTGAAGCTTTCTTT CASSLATYTEAFF
TRBJ2-7 TRBV19 TRBD2 - TGTGCCACCGGACTAGCGGGAGACTACGAGCAGTACTTC CATGLAGDYEQYF
TRBJ2-1 TRBV14 TRBD2 many TGTGCCAGCAGCCACCCGCGGAGCGGGAGCTCCTACAATGAGCAGTTCTTC CASSHPRSGSSYNEQFF